Following are 8 T cell receptor beta chains from one sample sequenced in a study of OX40 agonist ivuxolimab in advanced cancers. The repertoire was sequenced with immunoSEQ multiplex PCR; TCRdb's copy has only in-frame clones and lacks some. The sample has about 120,000 clones; over 85% are singletons. The sample in question was CD4+ or CD8+ T cells sorted from blood, obtained in a trial of the OX40 agonist ivuxolimab. The receptors were sampled from an adult with an advanced solid tumor such as melanoma, head and neck, liver or kidney cancer.

The V call is TRBV7-2, the J call TRBJ1-2; D unresolved. Germline CDR1 is SGHTA and CDR2 is FQGNSA. V lost 1 base and J 4 bases, leaving 19 bases between the germline ends. This CDR3 contains 17 residues. The CDR3 nucleotides are TGTGCCAGCAGCTTAGGGACCGGCCCCCTCTCGGGCTATGGCTACACCTTC. It yields the protein CASSLGTGPLSGYGYTF.

The V call is TRBV7-8, the J call TRBJ1-5; D gene unclear. The V end was cut by 5 bases, the J end by 5 bases, with 10 bases between. The CDR3 has 13 amino acids. Germline V CDR1 and CDR2: SGHVS, FQNEAQ. The CDR3 DNA follows: TGTGCCAGCAGCCTCGTCGGGGATCAGCCCCAGCATTTT. Amino acids: CASSLVGDQPQHF.

The chain links TRBV19 to TRBJ2-4; 8 nucleotides line up with TRBD2. Germline CDR1 reads LNHDA; CDR2 reads SQIVND (reference sequence). With 5 bases clipped from V and 0 bases from J, the junction kept 3 bases outside the gene matches. This CDR3 contains 15 residues. The CDR3: CASSDSGVAKNIQYF. The CDR3, as DNA: TGTGCCAGTAGTGATAGCGGGGTAGCCAAAAACATTCAGTACTTC.

The gene calls are TRBV6-1 and TRBJ1-2; D is uncertain. V was clipped by 8 bases and J by 3 bases, with 4 bases between them. The CDR3 runs to 10 residues. CDR1 is MNHNS and CDR2 is SASEGT in the germline V gene. CDR3 sequence reads: CASVDYGYTF. CDR3 DNA sequence: TGTGCCAGCGTAGACTATGGCTACACCTTC.

The chain joins TRBV6-1 to TRBJ1-2; 7 bases are a match to TRBD1. Germline values: CDR1 MNHNS, CDR2 SASEGT. This CDR3 has 15 amino acids. After removal of 4 bases from V and 4 bases from J, the junction contained 9 bases not matched to a gene. CDR3 sequence (DNA): TGTGCCAGCAGTGCTCCTGACAGGGTCCGCTATGGCTACACCTTC. The encoded protein is CASSAPDRVRYGYTF.

The rearrangement links TRBV19 to TRBJ2-2; weak D call: TRBD1 (5 bases). Trimming cost V 0 bases and J 4 bases, with 12 bases left between them. This CDR3 is 16 amino acids long. CDR1 is LNHDA and CDR2 is SQIVND in the germline V gene (reference sequence). The CDR3 protein is CASSIDRPRGTGELFF. The CDR3 bases are TGTGCCAGTAGTATAGATCGTCCTAGGGGCACCGGGGAGCTGTTTTTT. Full variable domain (rest looked up from reference TRBV19 and TRBJ2-2): DGGITQSPKYLFRKEGQNVTLSCEQNLNHDAMYWYRQDPGQGLRLIYYSQIVNDFQKGDIAEGYSVSREKKESFPLTVTSAQKNPTAFYLCASSIDRPRGTGELFFGEGSRLTVL.

This chain connects TRBV6-5 to TRBJ1-2; D possibly corresponds to TRBD1 (5 bases). Germline lookup yields CDR1 MNHEY and CDR2 SVGAGI. CDR3 size: 13 residues. Trimming stripped 6 bases from V and 4 bases from J, with 12 bases between. Written as DNA, the CDR3 is TGTGCCAGCAGGCGCGGGGGGAGCTATGGCTACACCTTC. It translates to CASRRGGSYGYTF.

The rearrangement links TRBV7-2 to TRBJ2-3; the D gene is possibly TRBD2 (6 bases). The germline V and J ends were trimmed by 1 base and 0 bases, with 11 bases remaining between them. The length of the CDR3 is 16 residues. The germline V gene has CDR1 SGHTA and CDR2 FQGNSA. The CDR3 reads CASSLGGASSTDTQYF. The CDR3 region has the DNA TGTGCCAGCAGCTTAGGCGGGGCCTCTAGCACAGATACGCAGTATTTT.